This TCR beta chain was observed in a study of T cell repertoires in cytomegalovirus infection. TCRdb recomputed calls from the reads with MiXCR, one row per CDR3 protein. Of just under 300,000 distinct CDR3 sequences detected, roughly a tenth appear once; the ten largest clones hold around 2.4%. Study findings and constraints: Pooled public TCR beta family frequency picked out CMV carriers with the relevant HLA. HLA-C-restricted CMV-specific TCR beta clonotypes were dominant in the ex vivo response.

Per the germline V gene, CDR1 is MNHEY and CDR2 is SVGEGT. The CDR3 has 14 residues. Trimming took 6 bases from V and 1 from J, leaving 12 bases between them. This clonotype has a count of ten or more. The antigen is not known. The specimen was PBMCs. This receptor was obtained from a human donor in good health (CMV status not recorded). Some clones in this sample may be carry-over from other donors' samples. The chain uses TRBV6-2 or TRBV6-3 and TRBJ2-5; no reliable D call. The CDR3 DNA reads TGTGCCAGCAGGGCAGTCCTCGCCCAAGAGACCCAGTACTTC. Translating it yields CASRAVLAQETQYF.